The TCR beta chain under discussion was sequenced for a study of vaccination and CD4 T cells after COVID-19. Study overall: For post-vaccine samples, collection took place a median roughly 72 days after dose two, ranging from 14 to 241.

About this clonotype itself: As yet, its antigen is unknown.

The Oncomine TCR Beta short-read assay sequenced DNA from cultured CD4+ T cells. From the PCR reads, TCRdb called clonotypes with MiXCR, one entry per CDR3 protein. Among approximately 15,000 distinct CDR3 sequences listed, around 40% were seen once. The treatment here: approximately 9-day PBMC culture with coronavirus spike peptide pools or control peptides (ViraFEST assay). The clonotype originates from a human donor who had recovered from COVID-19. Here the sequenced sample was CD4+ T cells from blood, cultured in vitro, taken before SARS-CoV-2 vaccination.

The DNA for the CDR3 is TGCGCCAGCAGAGCGGGACATATCAACACTGAAGCTTTCTTT. It specifies CASRAGHINTEAFF. The V gene is TRBV5-1, the J gene TRBJ1-1, with D possibly TRBD1 on 6 matching bases. Germline CDR1 is SGHRS and CDR2 is YFSETQ. This CDR3 is built from 14 residues. V gave up 5 bases and J gave up 2 bases, with 13 bases separating them.